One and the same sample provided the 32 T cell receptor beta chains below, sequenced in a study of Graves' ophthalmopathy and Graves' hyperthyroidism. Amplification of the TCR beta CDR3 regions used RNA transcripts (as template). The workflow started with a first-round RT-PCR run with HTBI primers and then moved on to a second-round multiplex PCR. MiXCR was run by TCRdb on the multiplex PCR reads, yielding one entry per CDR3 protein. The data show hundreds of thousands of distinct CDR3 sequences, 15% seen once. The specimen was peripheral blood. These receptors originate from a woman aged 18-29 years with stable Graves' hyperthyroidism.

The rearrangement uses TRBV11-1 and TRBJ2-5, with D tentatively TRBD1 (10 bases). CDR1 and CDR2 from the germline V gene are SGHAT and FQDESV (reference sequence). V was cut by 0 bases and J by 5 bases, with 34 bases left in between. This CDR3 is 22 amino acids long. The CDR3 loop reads CASSLASGTGVLREGPRETQYF. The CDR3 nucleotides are TGTGCCAGCAGCTTAGCGTCCGGGACAGGGGTGTTGCGGGAGGGCCCCCGGGAGACCCAGTACTTC.

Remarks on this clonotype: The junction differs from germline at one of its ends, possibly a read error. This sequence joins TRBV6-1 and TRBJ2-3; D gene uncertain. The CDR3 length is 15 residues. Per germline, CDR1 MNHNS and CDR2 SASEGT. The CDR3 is CASGWGTARTDTQYF. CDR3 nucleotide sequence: TGTGCCAGCGGATGGGGAACGGCACGCACGGATACGCAGTATTTT.

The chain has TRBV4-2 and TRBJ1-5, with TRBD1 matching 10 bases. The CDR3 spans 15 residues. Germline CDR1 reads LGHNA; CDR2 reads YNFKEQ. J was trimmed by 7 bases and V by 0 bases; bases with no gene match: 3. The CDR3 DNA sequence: TGTGCCAGCAGCCAAGATGGGACAGGGGACCAGCCCCAGCATTTT. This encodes CASSQDGTGDQPQHF.

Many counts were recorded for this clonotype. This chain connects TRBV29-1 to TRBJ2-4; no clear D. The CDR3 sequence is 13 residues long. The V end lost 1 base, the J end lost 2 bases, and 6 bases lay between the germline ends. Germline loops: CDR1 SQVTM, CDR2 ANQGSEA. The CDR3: CSVEGATKNIQYF. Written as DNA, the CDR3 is TGCAGCGTTGAAGGGGCAACCAAAAACATTCAGTACTTC.

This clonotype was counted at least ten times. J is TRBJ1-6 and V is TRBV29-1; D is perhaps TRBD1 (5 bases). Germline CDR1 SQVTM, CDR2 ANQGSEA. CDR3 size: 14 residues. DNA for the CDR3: TGCAGGTTGGAGGGGACCATTACAAATTCACCCCTCCACTTT. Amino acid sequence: CRLEGTITNSPLHF.

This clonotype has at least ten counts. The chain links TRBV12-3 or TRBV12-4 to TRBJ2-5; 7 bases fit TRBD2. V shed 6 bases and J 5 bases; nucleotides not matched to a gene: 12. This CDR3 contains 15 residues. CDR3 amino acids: CASRSLGGGGETQYF. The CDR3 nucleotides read TGTGCCAGCAGGTCTCTTGGGGGGGGAGGGGAGACCCAGTACTTC.

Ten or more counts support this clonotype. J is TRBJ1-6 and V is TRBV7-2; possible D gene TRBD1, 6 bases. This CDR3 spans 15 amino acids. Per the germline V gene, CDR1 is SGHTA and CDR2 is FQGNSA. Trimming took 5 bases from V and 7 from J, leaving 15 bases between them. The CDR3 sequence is CASSLKTGPNSPLHF. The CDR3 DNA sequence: TGTGCCAGCAGCCTAAAGACAGGTCCGAATTCACCCCTCCACTTT.

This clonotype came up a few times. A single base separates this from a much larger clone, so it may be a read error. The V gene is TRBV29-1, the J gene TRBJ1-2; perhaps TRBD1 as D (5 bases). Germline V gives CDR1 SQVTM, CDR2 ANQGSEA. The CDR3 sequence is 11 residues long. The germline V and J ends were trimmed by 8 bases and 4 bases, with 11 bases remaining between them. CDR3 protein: CSIRAGYGYTF. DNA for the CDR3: TGCAGCATCAGGGCGGGCTATGGCTACACCTTC.

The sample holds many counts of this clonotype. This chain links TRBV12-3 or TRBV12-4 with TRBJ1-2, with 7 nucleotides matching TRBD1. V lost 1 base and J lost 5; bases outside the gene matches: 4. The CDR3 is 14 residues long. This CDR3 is CASSLEGQWYGYTF. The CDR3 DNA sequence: TGTGCCAGCAGTTTAGAGGGACAGTGGTATGGCTACACCTTC.

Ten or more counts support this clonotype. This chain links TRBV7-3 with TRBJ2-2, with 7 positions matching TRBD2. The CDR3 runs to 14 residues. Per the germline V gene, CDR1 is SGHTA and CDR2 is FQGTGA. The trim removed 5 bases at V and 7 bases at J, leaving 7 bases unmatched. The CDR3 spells CASSPTLAIGELFF. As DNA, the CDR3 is TGTGCCAGCAGCCCGACACTAGCGATCGGGGAGCTGTTTTTT.

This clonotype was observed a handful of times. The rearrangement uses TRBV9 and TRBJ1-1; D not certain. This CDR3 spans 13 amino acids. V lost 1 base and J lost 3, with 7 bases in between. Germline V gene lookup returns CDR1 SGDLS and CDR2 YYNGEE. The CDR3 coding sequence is TGTGCCAGCAGCGTAACACGGGACACTGAAGCTTTCTTT. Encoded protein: CASSVTRDTEAFF.

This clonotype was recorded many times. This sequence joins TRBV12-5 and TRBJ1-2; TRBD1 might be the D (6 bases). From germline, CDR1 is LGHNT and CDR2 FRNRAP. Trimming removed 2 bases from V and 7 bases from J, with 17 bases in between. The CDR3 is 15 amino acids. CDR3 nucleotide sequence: TGTGCTAGTGGTTTGAAGCGGGGGGGCTTAAGTGGCTACACCTTC. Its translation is CASGLKRGGLSGYTF.

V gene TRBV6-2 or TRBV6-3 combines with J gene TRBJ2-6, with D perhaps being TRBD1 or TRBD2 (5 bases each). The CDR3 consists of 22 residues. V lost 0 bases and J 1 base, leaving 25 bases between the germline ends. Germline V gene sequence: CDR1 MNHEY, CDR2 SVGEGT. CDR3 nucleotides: TGTGCCAGCAGTTACTCGTACCGGGACGCCGCTGGGGCTTTTTCTGGGGCCAACGTCCTGACTTTC. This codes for CASSYSYRDAAGAFSGANVLTF.

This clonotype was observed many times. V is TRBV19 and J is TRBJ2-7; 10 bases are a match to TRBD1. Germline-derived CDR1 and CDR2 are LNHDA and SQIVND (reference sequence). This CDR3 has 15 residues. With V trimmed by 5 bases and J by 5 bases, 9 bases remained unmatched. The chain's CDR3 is CASSYYSGTGDEQYF. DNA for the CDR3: TGTGCCAGTAGTTACTACTCCGGGACAGGGGACGAGCAGTACTTC.

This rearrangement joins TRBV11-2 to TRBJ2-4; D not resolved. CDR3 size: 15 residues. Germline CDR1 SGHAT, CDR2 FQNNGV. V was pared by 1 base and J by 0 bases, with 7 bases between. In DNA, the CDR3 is TGTGCCAGCAGCTTAGGGGCGTTAGCCAAAAACATTCAGTACTTC. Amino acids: CASSLGALAKNIQYF.

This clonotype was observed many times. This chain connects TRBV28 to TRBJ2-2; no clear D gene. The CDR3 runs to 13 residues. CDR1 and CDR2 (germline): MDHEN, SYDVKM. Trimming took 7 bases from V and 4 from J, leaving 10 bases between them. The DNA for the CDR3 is TGTGCCAGCATCAAGTCGGGCACCGGGGAGCTGTTTTTT. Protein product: CASIKSGTGELFF.

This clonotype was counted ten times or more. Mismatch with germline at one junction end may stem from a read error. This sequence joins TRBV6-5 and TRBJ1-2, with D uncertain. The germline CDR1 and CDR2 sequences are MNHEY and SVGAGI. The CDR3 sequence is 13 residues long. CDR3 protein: CASSDSGIPSYTF. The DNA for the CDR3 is TGTGCCAGCAGTGACTCCGGCATACCCAGCTACACCTTC.

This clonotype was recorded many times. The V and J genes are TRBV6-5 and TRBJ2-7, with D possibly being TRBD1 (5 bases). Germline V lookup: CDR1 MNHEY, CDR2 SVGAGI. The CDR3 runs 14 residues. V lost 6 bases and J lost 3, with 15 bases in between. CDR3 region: CASRLSGLGYEQYF. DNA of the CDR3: TGTGCCAGCAGGTTATCAGGGTTGGGCTACGAGCAGTACTTC.

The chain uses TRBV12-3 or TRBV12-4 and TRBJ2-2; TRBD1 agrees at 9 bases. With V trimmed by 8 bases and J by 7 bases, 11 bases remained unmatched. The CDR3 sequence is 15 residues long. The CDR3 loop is CASHQTGGVSGELFF. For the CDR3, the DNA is TGTGCCAGCCACCAAACAGGGGGCGTTAGCGGGGAGCTGTTTTTT.

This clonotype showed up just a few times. For the CDR3, the DNA is TGTGCCAGCTCACCTACTTTCTCGAACACTGAAGCTTTCTTT. It specifies CASSPTFSNTEAFF. This sequence joins TRBV18 and TRBJ1-1; no reliable D call. CDR1 is KGHSH, CDR2 LQKENI, per germline. The V end was cut by 3 bases, the J end by 1 base, with 9 bases between. The CDR3 extends over 14 amino acids.

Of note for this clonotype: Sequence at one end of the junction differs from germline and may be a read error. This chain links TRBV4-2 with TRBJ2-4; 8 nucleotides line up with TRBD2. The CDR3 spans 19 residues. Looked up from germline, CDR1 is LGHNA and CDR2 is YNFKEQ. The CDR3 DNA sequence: TGTCCCAGCAGCCAAGATCCCGCTAGCGGGCAACAAGCCAAAAACATTCAGTACTTC. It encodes CPSSQDPASGQQAKNIQYF.

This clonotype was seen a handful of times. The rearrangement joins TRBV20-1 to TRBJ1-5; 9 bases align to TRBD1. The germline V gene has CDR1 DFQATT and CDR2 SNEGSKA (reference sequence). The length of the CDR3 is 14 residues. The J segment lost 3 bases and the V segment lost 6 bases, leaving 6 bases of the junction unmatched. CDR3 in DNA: TGCAGTGCCCGCAGACAGGGGGACAATCAGCCCCAGCATTTT. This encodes CSARRQGDNQPQHF.

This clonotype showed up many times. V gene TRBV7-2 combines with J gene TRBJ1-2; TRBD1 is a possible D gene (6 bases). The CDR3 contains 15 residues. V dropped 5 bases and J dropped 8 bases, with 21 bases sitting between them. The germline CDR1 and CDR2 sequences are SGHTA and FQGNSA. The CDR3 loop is CASSREGVGLGGYTF. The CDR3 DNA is TGTGCCAGCAGCCGCGAGGGGGTGGGGCTAGGAGGCTACACCTTC. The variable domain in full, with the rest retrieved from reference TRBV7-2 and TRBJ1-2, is GAGVSQSPSNKVTEKGKDVELRCDPISGHTALYWYRQSLGQGLEFLIYFQGNSAPDKSGLPSDRFSAERTGGSVSTLTIQRTQQEDSAVYLCASSREGVGLGGYTFGSGTRLTVV.

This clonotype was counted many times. The CDR3 region has the DNA TGTGCCAGCATAATCGGGACAGGGCCCCACGAGCAGTACTTC. Residues: CASIIGTGPHEQYF. The V gene is TRBV2, the J gene TRBJ2-7; 9 nucleotides agree with TRBD1. Germline CDR1 and CDR2: SNHLY and FYNNEI. V trimming: 7 bases; J trimming: 5 bases; junction bases outside the gene matches: 9. This CDR3 spans 14 amino acids.

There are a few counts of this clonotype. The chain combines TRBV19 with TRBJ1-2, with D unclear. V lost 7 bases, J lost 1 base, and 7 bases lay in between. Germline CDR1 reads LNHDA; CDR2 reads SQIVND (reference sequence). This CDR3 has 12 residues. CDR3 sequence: CASNGYNYGYTF. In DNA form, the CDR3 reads TGTGCCAGTAACGGATATAACTATGGCTACACCTTC. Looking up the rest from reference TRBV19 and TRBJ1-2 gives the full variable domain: DGGITQSPKYLFRKEGQNVTLSCEQNLNHDAMYWYRQDPGQGLRLIYYSQIVNDFQKGDIAEGYSVSREKKESFPLTVTSAQKNPTAFYLCASNGYNYGYTFGSGTRLTVV.

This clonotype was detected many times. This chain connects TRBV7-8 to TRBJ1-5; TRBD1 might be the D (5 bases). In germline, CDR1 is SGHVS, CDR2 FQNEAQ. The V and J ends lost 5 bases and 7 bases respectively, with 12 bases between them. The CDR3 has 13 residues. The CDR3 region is CASSPGIGQPQHF. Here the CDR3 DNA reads TGTGCCAGCAGCCCAGGGATAGGCCAGCCCCAGCATTTT.

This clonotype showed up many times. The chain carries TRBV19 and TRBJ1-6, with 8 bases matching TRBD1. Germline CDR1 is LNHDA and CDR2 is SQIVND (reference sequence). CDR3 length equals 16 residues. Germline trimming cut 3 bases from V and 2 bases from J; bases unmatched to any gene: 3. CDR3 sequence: CASSIGQGAYNSPLHF. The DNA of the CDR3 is TGTGCCAGTAGTATCGGACAGGGAGCCTATAATTCACCCCTCCACTTT.

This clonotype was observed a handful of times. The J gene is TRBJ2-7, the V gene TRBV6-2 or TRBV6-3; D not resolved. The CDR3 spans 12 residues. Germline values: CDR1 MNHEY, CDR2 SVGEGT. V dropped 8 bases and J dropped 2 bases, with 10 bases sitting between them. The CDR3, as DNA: TGTGCCAGCTTAGGCAGCACCTACGAGCAGTACTTC. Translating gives CASLGSTYEQYF.

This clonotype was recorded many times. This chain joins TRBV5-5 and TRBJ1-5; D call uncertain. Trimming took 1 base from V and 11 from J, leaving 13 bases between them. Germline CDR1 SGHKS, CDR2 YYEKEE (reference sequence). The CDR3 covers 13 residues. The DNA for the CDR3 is TGTGCCAGCAGCTTGTATCGCGAGCAGGCCCAGCATTTT. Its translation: CASSLYREQAQHF.

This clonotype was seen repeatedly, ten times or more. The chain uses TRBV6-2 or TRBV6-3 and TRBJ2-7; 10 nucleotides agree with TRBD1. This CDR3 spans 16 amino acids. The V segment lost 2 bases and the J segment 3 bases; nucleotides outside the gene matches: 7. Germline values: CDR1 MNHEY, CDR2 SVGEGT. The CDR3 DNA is TGTGCCAGCAGTTACGCTCCGGGACAGGGGCACTACGAGCAGTACTTC. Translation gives CASSYAPGQGHYEQYF.

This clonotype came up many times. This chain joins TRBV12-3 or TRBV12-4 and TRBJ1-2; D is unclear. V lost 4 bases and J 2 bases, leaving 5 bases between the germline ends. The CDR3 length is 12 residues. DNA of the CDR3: TGTGCCAGCAGTTACGGCAACTATGGCTACACCTTC. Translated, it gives CASSYGNYGYTF.

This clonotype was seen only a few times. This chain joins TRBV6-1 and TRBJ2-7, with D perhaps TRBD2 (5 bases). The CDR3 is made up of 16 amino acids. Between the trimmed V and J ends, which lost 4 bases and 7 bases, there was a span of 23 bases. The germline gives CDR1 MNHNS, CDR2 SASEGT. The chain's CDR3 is CASSAFTGLSAGEQYF. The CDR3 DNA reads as TGTGCCAGCAGTGCTTTTACCGGGCTATCGGCGGGTGAGCAGTACTTC.